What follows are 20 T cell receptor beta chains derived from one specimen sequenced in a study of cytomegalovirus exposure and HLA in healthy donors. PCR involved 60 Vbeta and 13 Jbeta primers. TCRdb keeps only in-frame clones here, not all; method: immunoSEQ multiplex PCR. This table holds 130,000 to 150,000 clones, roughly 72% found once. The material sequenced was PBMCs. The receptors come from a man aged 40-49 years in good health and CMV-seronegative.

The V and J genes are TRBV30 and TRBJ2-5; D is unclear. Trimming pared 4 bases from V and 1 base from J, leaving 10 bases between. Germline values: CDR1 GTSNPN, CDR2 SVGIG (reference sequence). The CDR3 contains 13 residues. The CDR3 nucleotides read TGTGCCTGGAATTTCGGGTTCCAAGAGACCCAGTACTTC. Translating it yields CAWNFGFQETQYF. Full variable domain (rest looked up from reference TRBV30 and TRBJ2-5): SQTIHQWPATLVQPVGSPLSLECTVEGTSNPNLYWYRQAAGRGLQLLFYSVGIGQISSEVPQNLSASRPQDRQFILSSKKLLLSDSGFYLCAWNFGFQETQYFGPGTRLLVL.

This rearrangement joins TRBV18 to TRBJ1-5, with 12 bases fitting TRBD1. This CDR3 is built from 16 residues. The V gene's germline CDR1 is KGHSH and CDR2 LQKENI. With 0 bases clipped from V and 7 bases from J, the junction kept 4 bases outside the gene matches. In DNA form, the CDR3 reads TGTGCCAGCTCACCACCGGGACAGGGGGCAGGACAGCCCCAGCATTTT. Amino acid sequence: CASSPPGQGAGQPQHF.

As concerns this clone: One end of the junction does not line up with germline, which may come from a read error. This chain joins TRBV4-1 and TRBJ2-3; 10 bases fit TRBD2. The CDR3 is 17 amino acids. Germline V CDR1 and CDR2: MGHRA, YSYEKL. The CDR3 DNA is TGCGCCAGCGGCCATCCCCCTGAGCGGGGGGGAACAGATACGCAGTATTTT. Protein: CASGHPPERGGTDTQYF.

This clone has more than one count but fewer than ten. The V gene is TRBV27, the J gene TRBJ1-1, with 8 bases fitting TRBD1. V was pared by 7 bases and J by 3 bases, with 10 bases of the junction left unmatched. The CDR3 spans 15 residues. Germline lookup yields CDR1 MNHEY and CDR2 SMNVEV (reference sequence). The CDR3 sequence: CASTARTGWDTEAFF. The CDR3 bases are TGTGCCAGCACCGCCAGGACAGGGTGGGACACTGAAGCTTTCTTT.

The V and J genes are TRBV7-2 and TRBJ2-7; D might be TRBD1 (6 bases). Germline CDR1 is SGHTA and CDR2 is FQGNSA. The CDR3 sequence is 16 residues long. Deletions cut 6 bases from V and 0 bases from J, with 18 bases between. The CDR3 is CASSFIGGRSSYEQYF. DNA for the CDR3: TGTGCCAGCAGTTTTATAGGGGGACGGAGCTCCTACGAGCAGTACTTC.

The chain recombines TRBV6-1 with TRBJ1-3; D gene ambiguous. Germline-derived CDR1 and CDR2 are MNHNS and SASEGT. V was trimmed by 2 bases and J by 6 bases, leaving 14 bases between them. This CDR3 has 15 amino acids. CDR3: CASSEQAEILNTIYF. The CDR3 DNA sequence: TGTGCCAGCAGTGAACAGGCCGAAATTCTAAACACCATATATTTT.

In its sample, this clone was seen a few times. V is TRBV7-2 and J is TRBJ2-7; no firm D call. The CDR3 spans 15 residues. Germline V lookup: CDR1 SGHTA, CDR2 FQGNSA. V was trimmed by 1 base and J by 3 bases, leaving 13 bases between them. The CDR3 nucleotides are TGTGCCAGCAGCTTAGTAGGCCGAACAGACTACGAGCAGTACTTC. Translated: CASSLVGRTDYEQYF.

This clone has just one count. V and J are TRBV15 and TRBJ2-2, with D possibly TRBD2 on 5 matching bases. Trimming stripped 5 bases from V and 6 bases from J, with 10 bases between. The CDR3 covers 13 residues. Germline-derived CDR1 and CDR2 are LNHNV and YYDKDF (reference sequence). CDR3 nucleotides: TGTGCCACCAGCCCCCAAGCGGCCGGGGAGCTGTTTTTT. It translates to CATSPQAAGELFF.

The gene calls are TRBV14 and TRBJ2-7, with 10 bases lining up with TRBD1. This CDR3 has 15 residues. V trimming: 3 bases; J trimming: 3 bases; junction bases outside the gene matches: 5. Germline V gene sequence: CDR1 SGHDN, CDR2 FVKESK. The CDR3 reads CASSHTGTGDYEQYF. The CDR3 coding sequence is TGTGCCAGCAGCCACACCGGGACAGGGGACTACGAGCAGTACTTC.

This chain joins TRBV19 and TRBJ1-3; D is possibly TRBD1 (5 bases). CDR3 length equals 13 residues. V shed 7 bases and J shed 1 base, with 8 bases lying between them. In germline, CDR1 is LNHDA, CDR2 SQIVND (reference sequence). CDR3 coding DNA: TGTGCCAGTACCCGGGGGTCTGGAAACACCATATATTTT. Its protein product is CASTRGSGNTIYF.

CDR3: CASSYSGRVDYNEQFF. CDR3 nucleotides: TGTGCCAGCAGTTACTCTGGCAGGGTAGACTACAATGAGCAGTTCTTC. The chain joins TRBV6-5 to TRBJ2-1; TRBD1 might be the D (5 bases). CDR1 MNHEY and CDR2 SVGAGI come from the germline V gene. The CDR3 has 16 residues. V lost 0 bases to trimming and J lost 3 bases, with 12 bases between them.

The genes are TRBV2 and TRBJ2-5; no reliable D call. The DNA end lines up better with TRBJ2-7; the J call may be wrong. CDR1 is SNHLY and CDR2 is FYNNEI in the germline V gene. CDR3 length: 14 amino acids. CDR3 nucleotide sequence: TGTGCCAGCAGCAGTGTCCCCAGCAACTACGAGCAGTACTTC. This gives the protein CASSSVPSNYEQYF.

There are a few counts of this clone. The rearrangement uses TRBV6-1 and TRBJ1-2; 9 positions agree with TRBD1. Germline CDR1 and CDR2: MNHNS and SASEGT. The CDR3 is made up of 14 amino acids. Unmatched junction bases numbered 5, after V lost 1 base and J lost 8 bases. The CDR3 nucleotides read TGTGCCAGCAGTGAAGGAGGGACAGGGTTAGGCTACACCTTC. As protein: CASSEGGTGLGYTF.

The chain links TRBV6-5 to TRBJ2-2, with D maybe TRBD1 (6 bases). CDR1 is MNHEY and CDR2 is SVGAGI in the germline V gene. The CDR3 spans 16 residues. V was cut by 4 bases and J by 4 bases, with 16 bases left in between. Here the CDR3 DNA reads TGTGCCAGCAGTTCCCAGGGGAGCGCGGGCACCGGGGAGCTGTTTTTT. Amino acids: CASSSQGSAGTGELFF.

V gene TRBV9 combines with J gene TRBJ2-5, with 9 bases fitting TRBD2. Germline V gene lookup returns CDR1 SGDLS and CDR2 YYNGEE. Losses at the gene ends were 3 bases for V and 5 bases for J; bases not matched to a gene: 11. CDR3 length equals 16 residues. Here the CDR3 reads CASSAHLAGLGETQYF. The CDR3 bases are TGTGCCAGCAGCGCCCACCTAGCGGGGTTGGGGGAGACCCAGTACTTC.

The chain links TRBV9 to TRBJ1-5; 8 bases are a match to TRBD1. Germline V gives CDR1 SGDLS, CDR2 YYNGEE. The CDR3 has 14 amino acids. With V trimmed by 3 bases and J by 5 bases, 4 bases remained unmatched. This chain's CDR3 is CASSGGTGDQPQHF. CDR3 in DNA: TGTGCCAGCAGCGGCGGGACAGGTGATCAGCCCCAGCATTTT. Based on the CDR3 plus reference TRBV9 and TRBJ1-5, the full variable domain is DSGVTQTPKHLITATGQRVTLRCSPRSGDLSVYWYQQSLDQGLQFLIQYYNGEERAKGNILERFSAQQFPDLHSELNLSSLELGDSALYFCASSGGTGDQPQHFGDGTRLSIL.

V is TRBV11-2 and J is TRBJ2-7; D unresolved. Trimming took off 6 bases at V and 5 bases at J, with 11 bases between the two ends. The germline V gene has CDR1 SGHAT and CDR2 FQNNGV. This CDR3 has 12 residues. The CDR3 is CASSFHADEQYF. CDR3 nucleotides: TGTGCCAGCAGTTTTCATGCGGACGAGCAGTACTTC.

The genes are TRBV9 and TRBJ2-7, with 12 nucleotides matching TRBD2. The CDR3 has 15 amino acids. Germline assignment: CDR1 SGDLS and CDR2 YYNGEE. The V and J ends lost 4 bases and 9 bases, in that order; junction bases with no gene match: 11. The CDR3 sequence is CASSPGLAGRTGQYF. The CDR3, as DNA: TGTGCCAGCAGCCCAGGACTAGCGGGGCGTACCGGGCAGTACTTC.

CDR3 region: CASSQLRFYEQYF. The CDR3 bases are TGCGCCAGCAGCCAACTCAGGTTTTACGAGCAGTACTTC. The rearrangement links TRBV4-3 to TRBJ2-7, with D uncertain. Germline V gene sequence: CDR1 LGHNA, CDR2 YSLEER. V dropped 2 bases and J dropped 4 bases, with 9 bases sitting between them. The CDR3 consists of 13 residues.

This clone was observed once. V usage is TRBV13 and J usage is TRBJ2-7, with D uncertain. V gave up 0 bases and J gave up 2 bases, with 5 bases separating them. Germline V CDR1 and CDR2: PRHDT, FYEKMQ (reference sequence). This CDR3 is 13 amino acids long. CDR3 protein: CASSLGLTYEQYF. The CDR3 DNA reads TGTGCCAGCAGCTTAGGACTAACCTACGAGCAGTACTTC.